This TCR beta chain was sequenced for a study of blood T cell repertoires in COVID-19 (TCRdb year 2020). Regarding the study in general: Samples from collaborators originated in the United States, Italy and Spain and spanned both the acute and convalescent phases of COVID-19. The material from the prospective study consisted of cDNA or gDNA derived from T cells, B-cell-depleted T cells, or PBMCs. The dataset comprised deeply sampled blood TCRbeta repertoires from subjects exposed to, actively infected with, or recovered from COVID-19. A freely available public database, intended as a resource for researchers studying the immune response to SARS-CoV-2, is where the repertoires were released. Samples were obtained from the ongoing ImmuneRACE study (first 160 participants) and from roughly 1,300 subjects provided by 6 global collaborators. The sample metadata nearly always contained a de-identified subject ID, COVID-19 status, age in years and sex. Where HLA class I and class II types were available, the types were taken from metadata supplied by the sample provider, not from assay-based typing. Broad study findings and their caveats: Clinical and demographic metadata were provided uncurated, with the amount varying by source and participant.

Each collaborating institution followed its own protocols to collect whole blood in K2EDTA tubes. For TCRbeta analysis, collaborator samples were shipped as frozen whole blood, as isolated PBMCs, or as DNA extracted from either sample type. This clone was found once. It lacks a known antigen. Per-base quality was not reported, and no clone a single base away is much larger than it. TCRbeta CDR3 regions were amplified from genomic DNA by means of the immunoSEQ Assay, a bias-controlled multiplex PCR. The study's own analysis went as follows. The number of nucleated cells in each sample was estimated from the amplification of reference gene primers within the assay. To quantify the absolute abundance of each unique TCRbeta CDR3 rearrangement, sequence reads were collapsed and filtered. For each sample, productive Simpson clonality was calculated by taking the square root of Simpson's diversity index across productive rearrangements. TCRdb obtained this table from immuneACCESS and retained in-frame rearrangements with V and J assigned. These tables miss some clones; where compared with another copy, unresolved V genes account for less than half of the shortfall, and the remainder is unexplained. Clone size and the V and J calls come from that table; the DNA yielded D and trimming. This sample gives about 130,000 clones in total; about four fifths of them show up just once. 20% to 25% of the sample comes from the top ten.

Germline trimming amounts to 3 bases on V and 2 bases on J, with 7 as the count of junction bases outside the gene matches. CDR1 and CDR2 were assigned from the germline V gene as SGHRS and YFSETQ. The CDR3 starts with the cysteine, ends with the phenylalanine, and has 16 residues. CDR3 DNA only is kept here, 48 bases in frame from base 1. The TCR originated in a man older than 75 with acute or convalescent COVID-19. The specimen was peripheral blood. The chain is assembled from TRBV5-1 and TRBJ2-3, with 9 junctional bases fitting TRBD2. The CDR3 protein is CASSSAGTSPTDTQYF. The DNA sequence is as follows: TGCGCCAGCAGCTCAGCCGGGACTAGCCCCACAGATACGCAGTATTTT.